The 15 T cell receptor beta chains in this list originate from one sample, sequenced in a study of T cells of healthy individuals. In TCRdb, the 5' RACE reads were re-called with MiXCR into one record per CDR3 protein. The sample has about 96,000 distinct CDR3 sequences; around 17% are singletons. The receptors shown here come from a human donor in good health.

This clonotype has just a few counts. The V call is TRBV29-1, the J call TRBJ2-3; the D gene is possibly TRBD2 (5 bases). The CDR3 consists of 13 residues. The germline V gene has CDR1 SQVTM and CDR2 ANQGSEA. Deletions cut 5 bases from V and 2 bases from J, with 11 bases between. CDR3 DNA sequence: TGCAGCGTTTCCCGGACTGTCACAGATACGCAGTATTTT. It translates to CSVSRTVTDTQYF.

This chain joins TRBV28 and TRBJ2-7; tentatively, D is TRBD2 (6 bases). Germline loops: CDR1 MDHEN, CDR2 SYDVKM. The CDR3 is 12 amino acids. Trimming removed 6 bases at V and 3 bases at J, with 9 bases between. The CDR3, as DNA: TGTGCCAGCAGCCGGGGGTTCTACGAGCAGTACTTC. Translation gives CASSRGFYEQYF.

This clonotype was counted between two and nine times. The chain recombines TRBV28 with TRBJ2-7; 11 bases line up with TRBD1. Per germline, CDR1 MDHEN and CDR2 SYDVKM. V gave up 6 bases and J gave up 5 bases; unmatched junction bases: 3. This CDR3 is 13 amino acids long. The CDR3 DNA is TGTGCCAGCAGAGGACAGGGGGCGAACGAGCAGTACTTC. This encodes CASRGQGANEQYF.

V usage is TRBV27 and J usage is TRBJ1-1; D not certain. CDR1 is MNHEY and CDR2 is SMNVEV in the germline V gene (reference sequence). CDR3 length: 13 residues. Deletions cut 5 bases from V and 0 bases from J, with 7 bases between. The CDR3 loop reads CASSRDMNTEAFF. The CDR3 region has the DNA TGTGCCAGCAGTCGAGACATGAACACTGAAGCTTTCTTT.

This clonotype showed up many times. This chain uses TRBV20-1 with TRBJ1-3; 7 nucleotides line up with TRBD1. After removal of 6 bases from V and 4 bases from J, the junction contained 6 bases not matched to a gene. CDR3 length: 13 residues. Per germline, CDR1 DFQATT and CDR2 SNEGSKA (reference sequence). The CDR3: CSALQGLGNTIYF. As DNA, the CDR3 is TGCAGTGCCTTACAGGGGTTGGGAAACACCATATATTTT.

This clonotype was counted many times. The chain carries TRBV19 and TRBJ1-5, with D possibly TRBD1 on 6 matching bases. CDR3 length: 14 residues. Germline V CDR1 and CDR2: LNHDA, SQIVND (reference sequence). V was cut by 6 bases and J by 2 bases, with 11 bases left in between. CDR3 DNA sequence: TGTGCCAGTAGACAAACAGGGCGCAATCAGCCCCAGCATTTT. The encoded protein is CASRQTGRNQPQHF.

A few counts support this clonotype. V and J are TRBV6-2 or TRBV6-3 and TRBJ1-1, with a tentative D call TRBD1 (6 bases). The CDR3 totals 17 residues. Germline-derived CDR1 and CDR2 are MNHEY and SVGEGT. V dropped 4 bases and J dropped 1 base, with 19 bases sitting between them. Here the CDR3 reads CASSFQGRARKNTEAFF. CDR3 nucleotide sequence: TGTGCCAGCAGTTTCCAGGGGAGGGCAAGAAAGAACACTGAAGCTTTCTTT.

This clonotype occurred a few times. This chain joins TRBV21-1 and TRBJ2-5; the D call TRBD1 from the table was never checked on the DNA. TRBV21-1 is tagged as a pseudogene. CDR3 length equals 15 residues. As DNA, the CDR3 is TGTGCCAGCAACCGCGGCGGGTCAGCCCAAGAGACCCAGTACTTC. Its protein product is CASNRGGSAQETQYF.

This clonotype was seen repeatedly, ten times or more. The chain recombines TRBV18 with TRBJ1-5; TRBD1 matches 9 bases. Trimming at V came to 6 bases and at J to 4 bases, leaving 10 bases not matched to a gene. From germline, CDR1 is KGHSH and CDR2 LQKENI. This CDR3 has 16 residues. In DNA, the CDR3 is TGTGCCAGCTCCCTGCTTGGACAGGGGAAAAATCAGCCCCAGCATTTT. Its protein is CASSLLGQGKNQPQHF.

The chain uses TRBV19 and TRBJ2-1; no definite D call. This CDR3 comprises 16 residues. Trimming shortened V by 4 bases and J by 2 bases, and 15 bases separated the two germline ends. From germline, CDR1 is LNHDA and CDR2 SQIVND (reference sequence). CDR3 bases: TGTGCCAGTAGTAACAACCTCCAGCCCCCCTACAATGAGCAGTTCTTC. Its protein product is CASSNNLQPPYNEQFF.

The chain uses TRBV29-1 and TRBJ2-3; possible D gene TRBD2, 5 bases. The V end lost 8 bases, the J end lost 6 bases, and 12 bases lay between the germline ends. CDR1 is SQVTM and CDR2 is ANQGSEA in the germline V gene. The CDR3 contains 11 residues. In DNA form, the CDR3 reads TGCAGCCCACGTACGGGGGATACGCAGTATTTT. This codes for CSPRTGDTQYF.

This clonotype was recorded at least ten times. The chain is built from TRBV5-1 and TRBJ1-5; possibly TRBD1 for D (6 bases). The CDR3 runs to 15 residues. Trimming pared 0 bases from V and 6 bases from J, leaving 13 bases between. Germline lookup yields CDR1 SGHRS and CDR2 YFSETQ. The CDR3 coding sequence is TGCGCCAGCAGCTTGGTCGGGGGCGCAGGTCAGCCCCAGCATTTT. Translation: CASSLVGGAGQPQHF. The variable domain in full, completed from reference TRBV5-1 and TRBJ1-5, reads KAGVTQTPRYLIKTRGQQVTLSCSPISGHRSVSWYQQTPGQGLQFLFEYFSETQRNKGNFPGRFSGRQFSNSRSEMNVSTLELGDSALYLCASSLVGGAGQPQHFGDGTRLSIL.

The chain employs TRBV3-2 and TRBJ2-3. TRBV3-2 is annotated as a pseudogene. CDR3 length: 11 amino acids. The CDR3 sequence is CASSRQDTQYF. CDR3 bases: TGTGCCAGCAGCCGGCAAGATACGCAGTATTTT.

This clonotype was observed a few times. The V gene is TRBV2, the J gene TRBJ2-7; 7 nucleotides align to TRBD1. Germline CDR1 reads SNHLY; CDR2 reads FYNNEI. CDR3 size: 14 residues. Trimming cost V 4 bases and J 6 bases; bases outside gene matches: 9. CDR3 residues: CASSGQGRPTEQYF. For the CDR3, the DNA is TGTGCCAGCAGTGGACAGGGCCGTCCCACCGAGCAGTACTTC.

The gene calls are TRBV20-1 and TRBJ2-3; the D gene is possibly TRBD2 (6 bases). The germline V gene encodes CDR1 DFQATT and CDR2 SNEGSKA (reference sequence). V was shortened by 1 base and J by 0 bases, with 8 bases between the two germline ends. CDR3 length: 14 amino acids. The CDR3: CSARAGDSTDTQYF. The CDR3 DNA sequence: TGCAGTGCTAGAGCGGGAGACAGCACAGATACGCAGTATTTT.